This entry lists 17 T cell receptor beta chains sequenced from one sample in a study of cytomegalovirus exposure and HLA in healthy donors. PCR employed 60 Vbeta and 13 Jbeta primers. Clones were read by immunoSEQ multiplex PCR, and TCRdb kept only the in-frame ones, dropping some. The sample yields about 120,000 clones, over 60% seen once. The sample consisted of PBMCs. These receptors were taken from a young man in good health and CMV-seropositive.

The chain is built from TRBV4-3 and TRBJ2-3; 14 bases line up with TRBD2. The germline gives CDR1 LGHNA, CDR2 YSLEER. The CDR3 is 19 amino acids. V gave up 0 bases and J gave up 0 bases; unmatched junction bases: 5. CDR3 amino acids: CASSQDGLAGGASTDTQYF. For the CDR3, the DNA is TGCGCCAGCAGCCAAGACGGACTAGCGGGGGGTGCGAGCACAGATACGCAGTATTTT.

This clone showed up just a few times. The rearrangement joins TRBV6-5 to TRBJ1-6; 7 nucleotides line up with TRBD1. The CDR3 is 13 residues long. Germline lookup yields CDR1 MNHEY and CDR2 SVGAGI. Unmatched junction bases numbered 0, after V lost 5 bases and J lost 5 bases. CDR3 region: CASSDRDNSPLHF. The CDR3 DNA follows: TGTGCCAGCAGTGACAGGGATAATTCACCCCTCCACTTT.

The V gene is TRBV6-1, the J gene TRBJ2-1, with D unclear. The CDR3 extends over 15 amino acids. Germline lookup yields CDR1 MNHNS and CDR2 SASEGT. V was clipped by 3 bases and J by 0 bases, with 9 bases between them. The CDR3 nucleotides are TGTGCCAGCAGTGAGGCCCCGGGCTCCTACAATGAGCAGTTCTTC. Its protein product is CASSEAPGSYNEQFF.

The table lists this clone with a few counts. This CDR3 reads CASSDSRGGTDTQYF. Here the CDR3 DNA reads TGTGCCAGCAGTGACTCCAGGGGAGGCACAGATACGCAGTATTTT. V is TRBV6-4 and J is TRBJ2-3; possibly TRBD1 for D (6 bases). Trimming pared 0 bases from V and 1 base from J, leaving 8 bases between. This CDR3 is 15 amino acids long. Germline V CDR1 and CDR2: MRHNA, SNTAGT.

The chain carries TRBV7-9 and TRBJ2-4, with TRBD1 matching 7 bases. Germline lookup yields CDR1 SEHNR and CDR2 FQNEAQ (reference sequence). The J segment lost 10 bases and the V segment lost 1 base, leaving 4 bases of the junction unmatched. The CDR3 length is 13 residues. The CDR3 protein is CASSLGGRGIQYF. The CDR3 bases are TGTGCCAGCAGCTTAGGGGGCAGGGGGATTCAGTACTTC.

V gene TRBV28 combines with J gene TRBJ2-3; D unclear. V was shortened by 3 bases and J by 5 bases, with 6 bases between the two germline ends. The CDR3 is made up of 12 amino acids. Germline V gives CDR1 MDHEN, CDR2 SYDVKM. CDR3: CASSLSGDTQYF. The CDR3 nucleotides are TGTGCCAGCAGTTTGTCGGGAGATACGCAGTATTTT.

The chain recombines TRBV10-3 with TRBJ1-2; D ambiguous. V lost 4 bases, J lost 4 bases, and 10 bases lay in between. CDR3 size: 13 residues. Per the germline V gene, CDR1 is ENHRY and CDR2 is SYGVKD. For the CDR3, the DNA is TGTGCCATCAGTGCGCTCCCGGGCTATGGCTACACCTTC. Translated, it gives CAISALPGYGYTF.

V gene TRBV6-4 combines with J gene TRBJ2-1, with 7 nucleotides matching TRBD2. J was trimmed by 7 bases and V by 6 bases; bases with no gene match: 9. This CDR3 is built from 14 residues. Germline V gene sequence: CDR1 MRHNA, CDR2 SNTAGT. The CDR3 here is CASSPGTNVNEQFF. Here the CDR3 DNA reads TGTGCCAGCAGCCCCGGGACTAACGTGAATGAGCAGTTCTTC.

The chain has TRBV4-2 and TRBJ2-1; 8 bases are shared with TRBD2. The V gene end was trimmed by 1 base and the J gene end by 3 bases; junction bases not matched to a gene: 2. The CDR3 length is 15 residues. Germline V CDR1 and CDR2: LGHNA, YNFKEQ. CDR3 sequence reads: CASSQGSGVYNEQFF. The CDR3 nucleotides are TGTGCCAGCAGCCAAGGTAGCGGGGTCTACAATGAGCAGTTCTTC.

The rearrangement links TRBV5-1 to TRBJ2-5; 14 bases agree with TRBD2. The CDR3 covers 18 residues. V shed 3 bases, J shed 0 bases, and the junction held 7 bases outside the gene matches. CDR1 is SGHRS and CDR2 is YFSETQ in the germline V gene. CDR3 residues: CASSSTSGGARYQETQYF. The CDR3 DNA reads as TGCGCCAGCAGCTCGACTAGCGGGGGGGCCAGGTACCAAGAGACCCAGTACTTC.

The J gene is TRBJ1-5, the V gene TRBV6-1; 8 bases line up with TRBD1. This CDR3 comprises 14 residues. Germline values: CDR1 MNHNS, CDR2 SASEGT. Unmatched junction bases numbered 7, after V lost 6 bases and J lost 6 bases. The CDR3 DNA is TGTGCCAGCAGGCTTGGACAGGGTGGTCAGCCCCAGCATTTT. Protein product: CASRLGQGGQPQHF.

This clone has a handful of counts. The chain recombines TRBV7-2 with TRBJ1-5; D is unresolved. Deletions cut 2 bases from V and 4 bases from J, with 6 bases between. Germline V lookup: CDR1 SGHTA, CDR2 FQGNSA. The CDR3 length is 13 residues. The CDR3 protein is CASSLSVNQPQHF. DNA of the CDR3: TGTGCCAGCAGCTTATCGGTGAATCAGCCCCAGCATTTT.

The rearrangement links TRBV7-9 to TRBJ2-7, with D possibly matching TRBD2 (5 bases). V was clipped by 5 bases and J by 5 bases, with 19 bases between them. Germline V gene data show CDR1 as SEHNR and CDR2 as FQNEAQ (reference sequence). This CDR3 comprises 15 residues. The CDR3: CASSALGEGWDEQYF. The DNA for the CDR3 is TGTGCCAGCAGCGCGCTCGGAGAGGGATGGGACGAGCAGTACTTC.

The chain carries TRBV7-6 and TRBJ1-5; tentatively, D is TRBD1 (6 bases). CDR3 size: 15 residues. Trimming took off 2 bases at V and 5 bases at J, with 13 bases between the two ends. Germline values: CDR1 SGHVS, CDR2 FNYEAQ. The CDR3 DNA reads TGTGCCAGCAGCTTAAATAGGGGGTTCCATCAGCCCCAGCATTTT. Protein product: CASSLNRGFHQPQHF.

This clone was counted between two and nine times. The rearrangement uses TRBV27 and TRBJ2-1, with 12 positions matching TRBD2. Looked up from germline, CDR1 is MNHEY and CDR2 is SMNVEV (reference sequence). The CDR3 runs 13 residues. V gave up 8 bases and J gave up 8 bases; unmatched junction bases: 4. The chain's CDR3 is CASRTSGDYEQFF. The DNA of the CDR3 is TGTGCCAGCCGGACTAGCGGGGACTATGAGCAGTTCTTC.

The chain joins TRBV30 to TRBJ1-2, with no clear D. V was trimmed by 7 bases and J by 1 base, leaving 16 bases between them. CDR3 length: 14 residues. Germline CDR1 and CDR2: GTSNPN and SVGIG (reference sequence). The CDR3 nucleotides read TGTGCCTTCGCAATCTACGGGTTTAACTATGGCTACACCTTC. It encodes CAFAIYGFNYGYTF.

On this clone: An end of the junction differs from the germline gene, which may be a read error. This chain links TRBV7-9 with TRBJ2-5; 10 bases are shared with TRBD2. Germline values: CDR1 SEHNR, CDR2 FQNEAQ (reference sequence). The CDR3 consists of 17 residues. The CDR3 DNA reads TGTTCCAGCAGCTCACCAGGTAGCGGGGGGTCCCAAGAGACCCAGTACTTC. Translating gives CSSSSPGSGGSQETQYF.